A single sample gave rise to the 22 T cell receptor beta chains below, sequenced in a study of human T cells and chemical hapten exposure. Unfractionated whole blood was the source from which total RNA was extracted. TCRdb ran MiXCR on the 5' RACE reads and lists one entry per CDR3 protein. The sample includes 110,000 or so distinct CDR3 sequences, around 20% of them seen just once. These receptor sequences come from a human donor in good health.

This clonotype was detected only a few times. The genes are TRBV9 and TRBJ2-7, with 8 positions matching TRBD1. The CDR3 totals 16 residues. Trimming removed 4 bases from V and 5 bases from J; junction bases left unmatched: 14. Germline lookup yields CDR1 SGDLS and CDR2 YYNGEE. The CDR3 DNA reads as TGTGCCAGCAGCACCACCCTTGATGCCAGGGGGCACGAGCAGTACTTC. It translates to CASSTTLDARGHEQYF.

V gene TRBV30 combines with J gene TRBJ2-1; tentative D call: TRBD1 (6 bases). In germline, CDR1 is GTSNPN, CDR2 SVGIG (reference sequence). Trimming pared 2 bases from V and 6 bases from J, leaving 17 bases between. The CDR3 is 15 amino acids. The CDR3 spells CAWSTKGTGSNEQFF. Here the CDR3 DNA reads TGTGCCTGGAGTACGAAGGGAACAGGGAGCAATGAGCAGTTCTTC.

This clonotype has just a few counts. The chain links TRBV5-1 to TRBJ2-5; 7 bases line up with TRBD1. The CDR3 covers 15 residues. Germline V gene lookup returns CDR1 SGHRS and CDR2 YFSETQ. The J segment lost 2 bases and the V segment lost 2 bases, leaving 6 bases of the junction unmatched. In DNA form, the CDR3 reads TGCGCCAGCAGCTTTGCAGGGGGAATACAAGAGACCCAGTACTTC. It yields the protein CASSFAGGIQETQYF.

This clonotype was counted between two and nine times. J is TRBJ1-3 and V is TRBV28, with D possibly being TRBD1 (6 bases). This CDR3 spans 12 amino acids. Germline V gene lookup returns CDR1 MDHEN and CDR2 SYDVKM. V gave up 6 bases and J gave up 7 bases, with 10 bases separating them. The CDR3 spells CASRIQGNTIYF. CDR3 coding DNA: TGTGCCAGCAGAATCCAGGGGAACACCATATATTTT. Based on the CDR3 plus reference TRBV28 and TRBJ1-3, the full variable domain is DVKVTQSSRYLVKRTGEKVFLECVQDMDHENMFWYRQDPGLGLRLIYFSYDVKMKEKGDIPEGYSVSREKKERFSLILESASTNQTSMYLCASRIQGNTIYFGEGSWLTVV.

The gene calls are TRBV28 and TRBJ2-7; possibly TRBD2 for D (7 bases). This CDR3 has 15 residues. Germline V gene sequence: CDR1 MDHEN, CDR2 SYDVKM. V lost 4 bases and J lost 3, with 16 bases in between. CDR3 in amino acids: CASSSPGLGGYEQYF. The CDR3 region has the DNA TGTGCCAGCAGTTCCCCCGGACTAGGGGGCTACGAGCAGTACTTC.

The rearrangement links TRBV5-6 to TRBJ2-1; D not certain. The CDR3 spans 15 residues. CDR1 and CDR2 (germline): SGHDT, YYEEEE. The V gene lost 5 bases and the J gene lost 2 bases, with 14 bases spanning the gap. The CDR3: CASSRDGYPYNEQFF. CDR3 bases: TGTGCCAGCAGTCGAGACGGCTACCCCTACAATGAGCAGTTCTTC.

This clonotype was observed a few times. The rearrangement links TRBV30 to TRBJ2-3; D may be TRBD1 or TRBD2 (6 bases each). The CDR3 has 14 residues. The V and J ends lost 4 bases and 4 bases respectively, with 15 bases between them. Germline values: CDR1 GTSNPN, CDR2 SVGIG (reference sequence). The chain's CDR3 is CAWTRGAIADTQYF. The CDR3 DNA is TGTGCCTGGACAAGGGGGGCAATAGCAGATACGCAGTATTTT.

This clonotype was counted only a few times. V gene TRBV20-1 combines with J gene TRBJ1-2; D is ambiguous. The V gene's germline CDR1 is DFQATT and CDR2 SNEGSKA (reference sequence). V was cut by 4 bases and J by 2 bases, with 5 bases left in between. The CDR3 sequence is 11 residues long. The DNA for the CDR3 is TGCAGTGCTATAACGAACTATGGCTACACCTTC. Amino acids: CSAITNYGYTF.

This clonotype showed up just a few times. The CDR3 DNA follows: TGTGCCAGCAGCCCCGGAGTTTCACCCCTCCACTTT. This codes for CASSPGVSPLHF. V is TRBV12-3 or TRBV12-4 and J is TRBJ1-6; the D is unclear. Trimming left V 6 bases short and J 9 bases short, with 9 bases between. The CDR3 is made up of 12 amino acids.

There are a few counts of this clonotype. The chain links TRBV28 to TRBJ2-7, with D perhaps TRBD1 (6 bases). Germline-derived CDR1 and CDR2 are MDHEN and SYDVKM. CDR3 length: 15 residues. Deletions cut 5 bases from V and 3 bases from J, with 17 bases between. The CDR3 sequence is CASSLYGQINYEQYF. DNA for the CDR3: TGTGCCAGCAGTCTCTATGGACAGATTAACTACGAGCAGTACTTC.

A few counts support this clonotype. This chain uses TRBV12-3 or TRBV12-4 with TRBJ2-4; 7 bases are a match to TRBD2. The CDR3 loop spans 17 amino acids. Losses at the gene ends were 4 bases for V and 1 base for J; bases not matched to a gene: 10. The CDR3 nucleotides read TGTGCCAGCAGTTCTATTCAACTAGCGCTCGCCAAAAACATTCAGTACTTC. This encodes CASSSIQLALAKNIQYF.

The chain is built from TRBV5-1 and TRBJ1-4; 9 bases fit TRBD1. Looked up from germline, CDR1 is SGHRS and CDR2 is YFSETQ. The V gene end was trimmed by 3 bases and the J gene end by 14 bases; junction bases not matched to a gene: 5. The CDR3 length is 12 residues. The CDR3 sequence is CASSSTGTGLFF. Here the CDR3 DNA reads TGCGCCAGCAGCTCCACCGGGACAGGGCTGTTTTTT.

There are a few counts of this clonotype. The CDR3 region has the DNA TGTGCCAGCACCATAGGGGGTATGAGGGAGACCCAGTACTTC. Translating gives CASTIGGMRETQYF. This rearrangement joins TRBV7-8 to TRBJ2-5; perhaps TRBD1 as D (6 bases). The CDR3 has 14 residues. Germline loops: CDR1 SGHVS, CDR2 FQNEAQ. Trimming removed 7 bases from V and 5 bases from J, with 17 bases in between.

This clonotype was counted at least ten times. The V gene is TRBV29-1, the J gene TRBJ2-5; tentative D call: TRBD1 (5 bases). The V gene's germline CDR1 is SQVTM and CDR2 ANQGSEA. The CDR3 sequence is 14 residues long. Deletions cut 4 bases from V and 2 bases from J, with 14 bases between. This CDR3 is CSVVAQGVQETQYF. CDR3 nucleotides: TGCAGCGTTGTTGCCCAGGGCGTTCAAGAGACCCAGTACTTC.

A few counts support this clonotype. This chain's CDR3 is CASTRTGTSTDTQYF. DNA of the CDR3: TGTGCCAGCACCCGGACAGGGACTAGCACAGATACGCAGTATTTT. The J gene is TRBJ2-3, the V gene TRBV6-6; TRBD1 agrees at 8 bases. Trimming removed 7 bases from V and 0 bases from J; junction bases left unmatched: 6. This CDR3 has 15 amino acids. Germline V gene data show CDR1 as MNHNY and CDR2 as SVGAGI (reference sequence).

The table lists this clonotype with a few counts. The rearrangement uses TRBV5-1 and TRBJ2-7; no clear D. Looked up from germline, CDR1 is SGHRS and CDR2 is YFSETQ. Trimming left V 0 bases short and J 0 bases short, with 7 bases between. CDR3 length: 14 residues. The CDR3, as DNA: TGCGCCAGCAGCTTGGCCCAGAGCTCCTACGAGCAGTACTTC. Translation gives CASSLAQSSYEQYF.

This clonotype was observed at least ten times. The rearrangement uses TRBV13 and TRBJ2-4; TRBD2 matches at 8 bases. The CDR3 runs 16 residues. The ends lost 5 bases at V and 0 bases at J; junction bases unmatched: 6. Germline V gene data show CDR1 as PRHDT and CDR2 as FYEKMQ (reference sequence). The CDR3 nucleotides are TGTGCCAGCAGCCCGACTAGCGCCCTAGCCAAAAACATTCAGTACTTC. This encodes CASSPTSALAKNIQYF.

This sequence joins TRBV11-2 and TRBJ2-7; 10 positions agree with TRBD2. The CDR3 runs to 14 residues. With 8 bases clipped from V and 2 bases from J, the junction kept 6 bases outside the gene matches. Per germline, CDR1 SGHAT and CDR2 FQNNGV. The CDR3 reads CASALAGLTYEQYF. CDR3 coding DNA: TGTGCCAGCGCACTAGCGGGGTTGACCTACGAGCAGTACTTC.

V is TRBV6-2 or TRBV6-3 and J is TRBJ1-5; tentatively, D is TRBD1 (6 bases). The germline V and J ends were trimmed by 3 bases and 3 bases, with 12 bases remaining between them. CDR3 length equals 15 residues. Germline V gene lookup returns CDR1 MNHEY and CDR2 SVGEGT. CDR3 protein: CASSYYREVNQPQHF. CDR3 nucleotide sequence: TGTGCCAGCAGTTATTACAGGGAAGTCAATCAGCCCCAGCATTTT.

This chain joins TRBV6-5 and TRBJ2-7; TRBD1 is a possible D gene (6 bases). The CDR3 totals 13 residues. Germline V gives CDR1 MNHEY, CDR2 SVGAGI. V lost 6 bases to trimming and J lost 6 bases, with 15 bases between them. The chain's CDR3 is CASSRTVSGEQYF. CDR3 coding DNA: TGTGCCAGCAGCCGGACAGTTTCGGGCGAGCAGTACTTC.

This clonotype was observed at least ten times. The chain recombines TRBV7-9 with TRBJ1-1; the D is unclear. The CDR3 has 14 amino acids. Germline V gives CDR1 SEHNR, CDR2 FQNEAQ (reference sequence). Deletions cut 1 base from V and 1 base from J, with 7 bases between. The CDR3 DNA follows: TGTGCCAGCAGCTTAGTGTCGGGGAACACTGAAGCTTTCTTT. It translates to CASSLVSGNTEAFF.

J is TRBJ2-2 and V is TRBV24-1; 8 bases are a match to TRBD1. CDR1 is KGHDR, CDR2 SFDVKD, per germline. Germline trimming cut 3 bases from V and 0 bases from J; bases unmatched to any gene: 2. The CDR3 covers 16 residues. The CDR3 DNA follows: TGTGCCACCAGTGATCCAGGGGGCGCGAACACCGGGGAGCTGTTTTTT. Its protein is CATSDPGGANTGELFF.